The rows below give T cell receptor beta chains drawn from one sample of a study of blood T cell repertoires in COVID-19. Sequencing used immunoSEQ multiplex PCR; TCRdb keeps in-frame clones, though not all of them. The repertoire holds 300,000 to 400,000 clones, with around 90% as singletons. The material sequenced was PBMCs or T cells enriched from blood (not recorded which). The receptors shown here come from a man in his thirties or forties who had recovered from COVID-19. The CDR3 runs from the conserved cysteine through the conserved F or W. D genes are given only for firm matches. Size is omitted from some rows. Given values are once, few, many or a class for expanded clones.

>TRBD1|TRBV27|TRBJ1-1|-
TGTGCCAGCAGTTTATCGGGACAGGCCTTTGAGGCTGAAGCTTTCTTT
CASSLSGQAFEAEAFF
>-|TRBV4-1|TRBJ2-5|-
TGCGCCAGCAGCCAAGACCATGCGGCCCTGGAGACCCAGTACTTC
CASSQDHAALETQYF
>-|TRBV28|TRBJ1-2|once
TGTGCCAGCAGTTTATTGGCAGGGGTGGGCTACACCTTC
CASSLLAGVGYTF
>-|TRBV10-2|TRBJ2-5|-
TGCGCCAGCAGTGAGTCGCGGGAGACCCAGTACTTC
CASSESRETQYF
>TRBD1|TRBV2|TRBJ1-2|-
TGTGCCAGCAGTGACGGGACAGGGGGCGAAGTTTATGGCTACACCTTC
CASSDGTGGEVYGYTF
>TRBD1|TRBV6-4|TRBJ1-6|-
TGTGCCAGCAGCCCTAACAGGGGTCAGTCACCCCTCCACTTT
CASSPNRGQSPLHF
>-|TRBV6-1|TRBJ2-1|-
TGTGCCAGCAGTGACACAGGGAGCTATGAGCAGTTCTTC
CASSDTGSYEQFF
>TRBD1|TRBV10-3|TRBJ1-5|-
TGTGCCATCAGTGAGAATACAGGGGCAGTTCAGCCCCAGCATTTT
CAISENTGAVQPQHF
>-|TRBV10-3|TRBJ1-1|-
TGTGCCATCAGTGGAACAGGGCTGACTGAAGCTTTCTTT
CAISGTGLTEAFF
>-|TRBV5-1|TRBJ2-1|-
TGCGCCAGCAGCTCCTTCCACAGGGTCCCCAATGAGCAGTTCTTC
CASSSFHRVPNEQFF
>-|TRBV2|TRBJ1-2|-
TGTGCCAGCAGTGTCCAGGGTAGGGCTAACTATGGCTACACCTTC
CASSVQGRANYGYTF
>-|TRBV6-5|TRBJ1-2|-
TGTGCCACCATTTCCAGCTATGGCTACACCTTC
CATISSYGYTF
>TRBD2|TRBV13|TRBJ2-7|-
TGTGCCAGCAGCTTAGGCCGGGGACTAGTCTACGAGCAGTACTTC
CASSLGRGLVYEQYF
>TRBD1|TRBV7-9|TRBJ2-7|-
TGTGCCAGCAGCTCAAGATCGGGACAGCCCTACGAGCAGTACTTC
CASSSRSGQPYEQYF
>TRBD2|TRBV3-1/TRBV3-2|TRBJ2-3|few
TGTGCCAGCAGCCACCCCCTCGCGGGGGGCCGTACAGATACGCAGTATTTT
CASSHPLAGGRTDTQYF
>TRBD1|TRBV5-4|TRBJ2-7|-
TGTGCCAGCAGCTTCCACCGGGACAGGGTGTACGAGCAGTACTTC
CASSFHRDRVYEQYF
>-|TRBV3-1/TRBV3-2|TRBJ2-7|-
TGTGCCAGCAGCCAAGCCGGGAATTTCTACGAGCAGTACTTC
CASSQAGNFYEQYF
>-|TRBV15|TRBJ2-7|-
TGTGCCACCAGCAGAGATATCCAGGCCTACGAGCAGTACTTC
CATSRDIQAYEQYF
>TRBD2|TRBV15|TRBJ2-2|-
TGTGCCACCAGCAGAGGACTAGCGGGGGCTCGGGGCACCGGGGAGCTGTTTTTT
CATSRGLAGARGTGELFF
>-|TRBV13|TRBJ1-4|-
TGTGCCAGCAGGGGGGGTCGTCGAGGGGAAAAACTGTTTTTT
CASRGGRRGEKLFF
>-|TRBV2|TRBJ2-5|-
TGTGCCAGCAGTGACCGGCAGCAGGCCCAGTACTTC
CASSDRQQAQYF
>TRBD1|TRBV19|TRBJ1-5|-
TGTGCCAGTATCCTCGCCGGGACAGGGTTGGGTCAGCCCCAGCATTTT
CASILAGTGLGQPQHF
>-|TRBV2|TRBJ1-1|-
TGTGCCAGCAGTGCAGGGATCATGAACACTGAAGCTTTCTTT
CASSAGIMNTEAFF
>TRBD1|TRBV6-5|TRBJ2-7|few
TGTGCCAGCAGTTACCTCGGGACAGGGCAAAACGAGCAGTACTTC
CASSYLGTGQNEQYF
>TRBD1|TRBV5-5|TRBJ1-4|-
TGTGCCAGCAGCTTGAACAGGGGGCGCGAAAAACTGTTTTTT
CASSLNRGREKLFF
>-|TRBV3-1/TRBV3-2|TRBJ2-7|once
TGTGCCAGCAGCCAAGATTCTGCCTACGAGCAGTACTTC
CASSQDSAYEQYF
>TRBD1|TRBV29-1|TRBJ2-1|-
TGCAGCGCCACGGACAGGGGGCTCTCCAATGAGCAGTTCTTC
CSATDRGLSNEQFF
>-|TRBV28|TRBJ1-5|-
TGTGCCAGCACCATTAGCAGGGCGGGGGATCAGCCCCAGCATTTT
CASTISRAGDQPQHF
>-|TRBV9|TRBJ1-1|-
TGTGCCAGCAGCGTAGGTGGGCAGACGAACACTGAAGCTTTCTTT
CASSVGGQTNTEAFF
>-|TRBV10-3|TRBJ1-1|-
TGTGCCATCAGTAACAGGGAAACAGGAACTGAAGCTTTCTTT
CAISNRETGTEAFF
>TRBD1|TRBV5-5|TRBJ2-5|once
TGTGCCAGCAGCATCGGGACAGCCCTTGCCCAGTACTTC
CASSIGTALAQYF
>-|TRBV10-2|TRBJ1-2|-
TGCGCCAGCAGTGGTCGCAGGACTGATGGCTACACCTTC
CASSGRRTDGYTF
>-|TRBV19|TRBJ2-2|-
TGTGCCAGTAGCCCGCACAGGGCGGGCGGGGAGCTGTTTTTT
CASSPHRAGGELFF
>-|TRBV19|TRBJ1-2|few
TGTGCCAGCTCGACATCAGTGGGAGCTAACTATGGCTACACCTTC
CASSTSVGANYGYTF
>TRBD1|TRBV6-5|TRBJ2-2|-
TGTGCCAGCAGCCGGACAGGGGCACCCGGGGAGCTGTTTTTT
CASSRTGAPGELFF
>TRBD1|TRBV7-9|TRBJ1-4|-
TGTGCCAGCAGTCAGAAGACAGGGAGGAGAGCTAGTGAAAAACTGTTTTTT
CASSQKTGRRASEKLFF
>-|TRBV19|TRBJ2-6|-
TGTGCCAGTAGTATGCGGCTGACCTCTGGGGCCAACGTCCTGACTTTC
CASSMRLTSGANVLTF
>-|TRBV28|TRBJ2-3|once
TGTGCCAGCAGTTCCCCGGGCGGGAACACAGATACGCAGTATTTT
CASSSPGGNTDTQYF
>TRBD2|TRBV3-1/TRBV3-2|TRBJ2-3|-
TGTGCCAGCAGCCAAAAACAGCGGGGGGGGTCAGATACGCAGTATTTT
CASSQKQRGGSDTQYF
>TRBD1|TRBV5-1|TRBJ1-5|-
TGCGCCAGCAGCTTGGTAGGGGGCGAGGCTCAGCCCCAGCATTTT
CASSLVGGEAQPQHF
>-|TRBV29-1|TRBJ2-1|-
TGCAGCGTTGAAGACCCCGACAGGTCCTCCTACAATGAGCAGTTCTTC
CSVEDPDRSSYNEQFF
>-|TRBV7-9|TRBJ2-3|-
TGTGCCAGCAGCTTTCGGACACCCACCACAGATACGCAGTATTTT
CASSFRTPTTDTQYF
>TRBD1|TRBV11-2|TRBJ2-7|-
TGTGCCAGCAGCTTAGAGGCTGACAGGGTCTACGAGCAGTACTTC
CASSLEADRVYEQYF
>-|TRBV5-6|TRBJ2-7|-
TGTGCCAGCAGCTTTTATGCCTACGAGCAGTACTTC
CASSFYAYEQYF